This T cell receptor (beta chain) was identified in a study of long-term antiretroviral therapy in people with HIV. Investigators performed immunoSEQ version v3.0 at survey level. Method: immunoSEQ multiplex PCR; TCRdb's copy keeps in-frame clones and lacks some. Altogether tens of thousands of clones are present, about 93% being singletons, with the ten largest covering around 10%. There are 16 residues in the CDR3. Germline V gene sequence: CDR1 SGHTA, CDR2 FQGTGA. J gave up 6 bases and V 2 bases, and 6 bases lay outside the gene matches. The sequence was collected from a man aged 40-49 years with HIV. V and J are TRBV7-3 and TRBJ2-1, with TRBD1 matching over 11 bases. The sequencing used unsorted PBMCs, collected 6.2 years after starting antiretroviral therapy. The CDR3 coding sequence is TGTGCCAGCAGCTTAGCTACCGGGACAGGGGGCAATGAGCAGTTCTTC. It codes for CASSLATGTGGNEQFF.